Below, one TCR beta chain is given with its context. This sample was included in a study of blood T cell repertoires in COVID-19. Some clones are missing from TCRdb's copy, which holds only in-frame ones; the method was immunoSEQ multiplex PCR. The table records 95,000 to 110,000 clones, about 87% of them present only once. The receptor's source is a man in his fifties with acute or convalescent COVID-19. Sample: peripheral blood.

This CDR3 reads CASSQEETGSRPQHF. The CDR3 region has the DNA TGCGCCAGCAGCCAGGAGGAGACGGGTTCTCGGCCCCAGCATTTT. The rearrangement joins TRBV4-1 to TRBJ1-5; D gene uncertain. The V gene lost 3 bases and the J gene lost 9 bases, with 18 bases spanning the gap. In germline, CDR1 is MGHRA, CDR2 YSYEKL. There are 15 residues in the CDR3.